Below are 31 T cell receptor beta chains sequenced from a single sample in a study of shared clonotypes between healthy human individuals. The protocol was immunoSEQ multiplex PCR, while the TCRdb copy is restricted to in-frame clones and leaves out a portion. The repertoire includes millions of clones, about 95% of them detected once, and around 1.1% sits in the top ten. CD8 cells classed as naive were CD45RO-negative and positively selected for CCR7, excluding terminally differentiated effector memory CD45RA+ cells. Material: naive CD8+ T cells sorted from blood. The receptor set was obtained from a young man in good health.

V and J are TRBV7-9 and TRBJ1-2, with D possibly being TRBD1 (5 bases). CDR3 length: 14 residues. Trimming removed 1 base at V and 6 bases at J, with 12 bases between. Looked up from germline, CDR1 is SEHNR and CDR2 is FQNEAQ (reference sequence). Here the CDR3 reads CASSLEGESDGYTF. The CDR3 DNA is TGTGCCAGCAGCTTAGAAGGGGAGAGCGATGGCTACACCTTC. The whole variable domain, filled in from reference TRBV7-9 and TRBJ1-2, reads DTGVSQNPRHKITKRGQNVTFRCDPISEHNRLYWYRQTLGQGPEFLTYFQNEAQLEKSRLLSDRFSAERPKGSFSTLEIQRTEQGDSAMYLCASSLEGESDGYTFGSGTRLTVV.

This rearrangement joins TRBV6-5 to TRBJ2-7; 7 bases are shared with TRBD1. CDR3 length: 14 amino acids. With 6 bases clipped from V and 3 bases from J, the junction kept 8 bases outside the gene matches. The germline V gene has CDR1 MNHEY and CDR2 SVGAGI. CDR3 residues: CASRTRDSYYEQYF. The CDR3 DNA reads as TGTGCCAGCAGAACCCGGGACAGTTACTACGAGCAGTACTTC.

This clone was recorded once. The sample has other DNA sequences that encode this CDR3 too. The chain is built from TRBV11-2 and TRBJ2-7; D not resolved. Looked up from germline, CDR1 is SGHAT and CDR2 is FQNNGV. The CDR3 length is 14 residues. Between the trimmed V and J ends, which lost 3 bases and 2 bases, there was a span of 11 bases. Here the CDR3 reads CASSFGSRAYEQYF. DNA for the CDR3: TGTGCCAGCAGCTTTGGCTCACGGGCCTACGAGCAGTACTTC.

The CDR3 DNA reads TGCGCCAGCAGCCCAGGACTAGTCAGCACAGATACGCAGTATTTT. Translating it yields CASSPGLVSTDTQYF. V and J are TRBV5-1 and TRBJ2-3, with TRBD2 matching 7 bases. The CDR3 is 15 amino acids. V dropped 4 bases and J dropped 0; count of bases not matched to a gene: 5. Germline CDR1 is SGHRS and CDR2 is YFSETQ. The full variable domain, rest sourced from reference TRBV5-1 and TRBJ2-3, is KAGVTQTPRYLIKTRGQQVTLSCSPISGHRSVSWYQQTPGQGLQFLFEYFSETQRNKGNFPGRFSGRQFSNSRSEMNVSTLELGDSALYLCASSPGLVSTDTQYFGPGTRLTVL.

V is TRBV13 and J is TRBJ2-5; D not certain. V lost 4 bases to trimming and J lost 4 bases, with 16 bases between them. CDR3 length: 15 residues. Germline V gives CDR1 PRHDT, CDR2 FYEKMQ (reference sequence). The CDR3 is CASSSTLESRETQYF. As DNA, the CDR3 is TGTGCCAGCAGCTCCACCCTAGAGTCCCGAGAGACCCAGTACTTC. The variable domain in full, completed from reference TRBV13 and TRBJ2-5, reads AAGVIQSPRHLIKEKRETATLKCYPIPRHDTVYWYQQGPGQDPQFLISFYEKMQSDKGSIPDRFSAQQFSDYHSELNMSSLELGDSALYFCASSSTLESRETQYFGPGTRLLVL.

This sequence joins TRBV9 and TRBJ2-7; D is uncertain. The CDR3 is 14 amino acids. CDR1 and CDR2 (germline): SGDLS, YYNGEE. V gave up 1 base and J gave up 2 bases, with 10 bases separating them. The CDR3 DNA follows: TGTGCCAGCAGCGTACATGGGGTTCCCTACGAGCAGTACTTC. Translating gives CASSVHGVPYEQYF.

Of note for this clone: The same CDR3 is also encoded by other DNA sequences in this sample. The CDR3 loop reads CASSLPGHSYNEQFF. DNA for the CDR3: TGTGCCAGCAGTTTACCCGGCCACTCCTACAATGAGCAGTTCTTC. V usage is TRBV27 and J usage is TRBJ2-1; D remains ambiguous. V lost 2 bases to trimming and J lost 0 bases, with 8 bases between them. This CDR3 contains 15 residues. The germline V gene has CDR1 MNHEY and CDR2 SMNVEV (reference sequence).

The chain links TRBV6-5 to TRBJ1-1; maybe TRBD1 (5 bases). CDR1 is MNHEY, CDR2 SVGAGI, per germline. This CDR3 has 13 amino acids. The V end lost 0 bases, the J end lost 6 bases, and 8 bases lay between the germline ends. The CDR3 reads CASSYSQGPEAFF. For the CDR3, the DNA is TGTGCCAGCAGTTACTCCCAGGGCCCTGAAGCTTTCTTT.

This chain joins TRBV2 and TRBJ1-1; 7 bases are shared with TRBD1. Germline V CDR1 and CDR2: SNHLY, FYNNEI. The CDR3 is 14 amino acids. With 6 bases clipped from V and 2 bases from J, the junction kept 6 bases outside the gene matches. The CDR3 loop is CASRAGQLNTEAFF. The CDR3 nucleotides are TGTGCCAGCAGGGCGGGACAGTTAAACACTGAAGCTTTCTTT.

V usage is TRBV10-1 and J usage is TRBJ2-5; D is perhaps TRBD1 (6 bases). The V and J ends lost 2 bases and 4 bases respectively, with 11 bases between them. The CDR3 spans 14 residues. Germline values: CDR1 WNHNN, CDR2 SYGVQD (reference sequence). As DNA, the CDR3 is TGCGCCAGCAGTGAGACAGGGTTTCCAGAGACCCAGTACTTC. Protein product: CASSETGFPETQYF.

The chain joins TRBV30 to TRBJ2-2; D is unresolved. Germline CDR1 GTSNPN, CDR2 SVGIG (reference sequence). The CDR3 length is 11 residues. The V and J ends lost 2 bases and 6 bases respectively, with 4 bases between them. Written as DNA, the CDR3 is TGTGCCTGGAGTCACGCCGGGGAGCTGTTTTTT. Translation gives CAWSHAGELFF.

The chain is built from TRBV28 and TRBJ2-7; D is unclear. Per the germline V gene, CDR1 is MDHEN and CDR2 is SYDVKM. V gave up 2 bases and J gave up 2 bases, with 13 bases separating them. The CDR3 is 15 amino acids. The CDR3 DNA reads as TGTGCCAGCAGTTTAACCCCATGGGGTGCCTACGAGCAGTACTTC. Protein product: CASSLTPWGAYEQYF.

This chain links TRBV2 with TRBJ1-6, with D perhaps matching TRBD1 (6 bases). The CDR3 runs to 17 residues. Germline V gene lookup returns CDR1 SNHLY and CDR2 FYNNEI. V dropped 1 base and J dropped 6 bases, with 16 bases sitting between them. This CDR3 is CASSEERGLKGNSPLHF. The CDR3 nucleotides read TGTGCCAGCAGTGAAGAAAGGGGGTTAAAGGGTAATTCACCCCTCCACTTT.

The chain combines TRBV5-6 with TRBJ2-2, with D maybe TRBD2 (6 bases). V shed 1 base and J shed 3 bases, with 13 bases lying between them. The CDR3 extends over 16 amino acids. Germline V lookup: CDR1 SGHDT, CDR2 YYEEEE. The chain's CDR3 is CASSLLRDLYTGELFF. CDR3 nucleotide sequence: TGTGCCAGCAGCTTGTTGAGGGACTTATACACCGGGGAGCTGTTTTTT.

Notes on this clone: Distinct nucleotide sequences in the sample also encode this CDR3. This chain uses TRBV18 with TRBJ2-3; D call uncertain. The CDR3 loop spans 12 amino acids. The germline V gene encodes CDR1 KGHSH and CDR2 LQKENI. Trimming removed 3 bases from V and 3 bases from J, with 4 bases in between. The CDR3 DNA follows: TGTGCCAGCTCACCGGGAACAGATACGCAGTATTTT. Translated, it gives CASSPGTDTQYF.

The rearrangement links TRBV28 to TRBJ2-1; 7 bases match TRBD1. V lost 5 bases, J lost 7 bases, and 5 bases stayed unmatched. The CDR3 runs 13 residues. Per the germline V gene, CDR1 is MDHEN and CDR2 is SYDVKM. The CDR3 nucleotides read TGTGCCAGCAGTGGGACAGAAAAAAATGAGCAGTTCTTC. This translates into CASSGTEKNEQFF.

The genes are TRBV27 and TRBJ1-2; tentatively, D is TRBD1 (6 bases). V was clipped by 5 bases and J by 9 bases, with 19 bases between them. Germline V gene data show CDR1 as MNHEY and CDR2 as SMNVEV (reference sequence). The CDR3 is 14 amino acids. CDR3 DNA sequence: TGTGCCAGCAGTCCCTTTAGCGGGGGCGTCCGCTACACCTTC. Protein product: CASSPFSGGVRYTF.

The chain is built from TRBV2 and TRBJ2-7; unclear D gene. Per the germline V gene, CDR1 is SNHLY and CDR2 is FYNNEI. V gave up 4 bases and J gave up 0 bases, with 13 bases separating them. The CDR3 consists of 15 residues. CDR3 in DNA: TGTGCCAGCAGTGTATCTGTGGGAAGCTCCTACGAGCAGTACTTC. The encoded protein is CASSVSVGSSYEQYF.

The CDR3 loop reads CASTALAASTDTQYF. The DNA of the CDR3 is TGTGCCAGCACCGCCCTAGCGGCTAGCACAGATACGCAGTATTTT. The genes are TRBV6-5 and TRBJ2-3; 7 positions match TRBD2. J was trimmed by 0 bases and V by 7 bases; bases with no gene match: 7. Germline V CDR1 and CDR2: MNHEY, SVGAGI. The CDR3 consists of 15 residues.

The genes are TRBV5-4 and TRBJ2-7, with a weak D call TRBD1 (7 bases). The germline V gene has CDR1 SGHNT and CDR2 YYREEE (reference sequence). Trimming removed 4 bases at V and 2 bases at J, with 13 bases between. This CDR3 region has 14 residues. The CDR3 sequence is CASSGGTEAYEQYF. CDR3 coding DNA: TGTGCCAGCAGCGGGGGGACAGAAGCCTACGAGCAGTACTTC.

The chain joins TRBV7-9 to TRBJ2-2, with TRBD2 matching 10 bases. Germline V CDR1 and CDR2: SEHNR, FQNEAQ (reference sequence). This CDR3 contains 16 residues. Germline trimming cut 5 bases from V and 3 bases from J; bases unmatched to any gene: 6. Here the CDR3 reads CASSQSSGGYTGELFF. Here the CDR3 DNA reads TGTGCCAGCAGCCAGTCTAGCGGGGGATACACCGGGGAGCTGTTTTTT.

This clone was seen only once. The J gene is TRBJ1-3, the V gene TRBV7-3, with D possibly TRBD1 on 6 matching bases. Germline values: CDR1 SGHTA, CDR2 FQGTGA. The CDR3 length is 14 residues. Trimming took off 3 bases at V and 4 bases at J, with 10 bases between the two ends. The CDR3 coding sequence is TGTGCCAGCAGCTTTGCAGGGGTGGGAAACACCATATATTTT. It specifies CASSFAGVGNTIYF.

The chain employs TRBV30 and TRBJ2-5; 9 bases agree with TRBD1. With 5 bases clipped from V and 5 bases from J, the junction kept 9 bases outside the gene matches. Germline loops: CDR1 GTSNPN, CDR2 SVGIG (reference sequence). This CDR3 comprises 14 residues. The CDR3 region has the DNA TGTGCCTGGGACCCACAGGGGGCGGGGGAGACCCAGTACTTC. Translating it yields CAWDPQGAGETQYF. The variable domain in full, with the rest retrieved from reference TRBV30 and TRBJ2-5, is SQTIHQWPATLVQPVGSPLSLECTVEGTSNPNLYWYRQAAGRGLQLLFYSVGIGQISSEVPQNLSASRPQDRQFILSSKKLLLSDSGFYLCAWDPQGAGETQYFGPGTRLLVL.

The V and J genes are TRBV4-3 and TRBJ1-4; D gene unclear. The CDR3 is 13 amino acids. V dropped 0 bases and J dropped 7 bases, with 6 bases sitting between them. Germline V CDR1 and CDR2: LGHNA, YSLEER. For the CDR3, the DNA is TGCGCCAGCAGCCAAGATTGGGGTGAAAAACTGTTTTTT. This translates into CASSQDWGEKLFF.

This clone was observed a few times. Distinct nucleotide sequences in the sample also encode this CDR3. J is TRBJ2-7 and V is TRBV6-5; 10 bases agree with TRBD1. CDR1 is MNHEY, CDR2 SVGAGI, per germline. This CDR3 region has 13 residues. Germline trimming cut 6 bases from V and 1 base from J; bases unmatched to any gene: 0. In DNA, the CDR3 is TGTGCCAGCAGGGGACAGGGGTCCTACGAGCAGTACTTC. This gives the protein CASRGQGSYEQYF.

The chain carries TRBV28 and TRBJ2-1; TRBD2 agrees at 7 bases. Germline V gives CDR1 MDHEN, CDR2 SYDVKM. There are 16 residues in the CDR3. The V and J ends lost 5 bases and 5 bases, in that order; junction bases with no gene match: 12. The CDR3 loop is CASSTFSGGGDNEQFF. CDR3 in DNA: TGTGCCAGCAGTACATTTTCTGGGGGGGGAGACAATGAGCAGTTCTTC. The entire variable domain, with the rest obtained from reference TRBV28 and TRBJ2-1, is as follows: DVKVTQSSRYLVKRTGEKVFLECVQDMDHENMFWYRQDPGLGLRLIYFSYDVKMKEKGDIPEGYSVSREKKERFSLILESASTNQTSMYLCASSTFSGGGDNEQFFGPGTRLTVL.

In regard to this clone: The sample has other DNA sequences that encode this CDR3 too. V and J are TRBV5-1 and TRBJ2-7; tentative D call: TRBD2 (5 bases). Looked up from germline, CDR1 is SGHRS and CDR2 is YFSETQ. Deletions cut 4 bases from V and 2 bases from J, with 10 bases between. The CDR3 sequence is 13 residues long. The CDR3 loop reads CASSLAGTYEQYF. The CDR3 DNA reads TGCGCCAGCAGCCTGGCCGGGACCTACGAGCAGTACTTC.

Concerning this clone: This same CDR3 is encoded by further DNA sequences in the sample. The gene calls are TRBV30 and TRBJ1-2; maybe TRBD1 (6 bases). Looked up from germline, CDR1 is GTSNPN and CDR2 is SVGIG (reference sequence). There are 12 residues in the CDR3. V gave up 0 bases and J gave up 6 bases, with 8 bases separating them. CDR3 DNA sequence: TGTGCCTGGAGTGTAGGGGGGGATGGCTACACCTTC. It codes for CAWSVGGDGYTF. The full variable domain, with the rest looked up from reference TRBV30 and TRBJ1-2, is SQTIHQWPATLVQPVGSPLSLECTVEGTSNPNLYWYRQAAGRGLQLLFYSVGIGQISSEVPQNLSASRPQDRQFILSSKKLLLSDSGFYLCAWSVGGDGYTFGSGTRLTVV.

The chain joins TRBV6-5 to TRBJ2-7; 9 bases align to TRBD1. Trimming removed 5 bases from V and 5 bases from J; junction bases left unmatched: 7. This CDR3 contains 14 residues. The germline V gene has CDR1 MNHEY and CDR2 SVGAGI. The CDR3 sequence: CASSTGQGSDEQYF. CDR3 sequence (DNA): TGTGCCAGCAGTACAGGACAGGGGTCGGACGAGCAGTACTTC.

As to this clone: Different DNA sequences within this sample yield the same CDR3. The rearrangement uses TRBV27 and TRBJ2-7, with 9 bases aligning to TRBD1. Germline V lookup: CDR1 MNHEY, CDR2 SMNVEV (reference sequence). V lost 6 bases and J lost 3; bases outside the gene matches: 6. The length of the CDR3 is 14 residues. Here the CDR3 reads CASSPGTGIYEQYF. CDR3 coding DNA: TGTGCCAGCAGCCCCGGGACAGGGATCTACGAGCAGTACTTC.

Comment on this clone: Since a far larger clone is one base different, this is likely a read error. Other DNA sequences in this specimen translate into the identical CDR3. The CDR3 is CASSLGGGTEAFF. In DNA form, the CDR3 reads TGTGCCAGCAGCTTAGGAGGGGGCACTGAAGCTTTCTTT. The chain combines TRBV5-6 with TRBJ1-1, with D perhaps TRBD1 (6 bases). Germline CDR1 is SGHDT and CDR2 is YYEEEE. V was pared by 2 bases and J by 4 bases, with 9 bases between. This CDR3 is built from 13 residues. Supplemented by reference TRBV5-6 and TRBJ1-1, the full variable domain reads DAGVTQSPTHLIKTRGQQVTLRCSPKSGHDTVSWYQQALGQGPQFIFQYYEEEERQRGNFPDRFSGHQFPNYSSELNVNALLLGDSALYLCASSLGGGTEAFFGQGTRLTVV.